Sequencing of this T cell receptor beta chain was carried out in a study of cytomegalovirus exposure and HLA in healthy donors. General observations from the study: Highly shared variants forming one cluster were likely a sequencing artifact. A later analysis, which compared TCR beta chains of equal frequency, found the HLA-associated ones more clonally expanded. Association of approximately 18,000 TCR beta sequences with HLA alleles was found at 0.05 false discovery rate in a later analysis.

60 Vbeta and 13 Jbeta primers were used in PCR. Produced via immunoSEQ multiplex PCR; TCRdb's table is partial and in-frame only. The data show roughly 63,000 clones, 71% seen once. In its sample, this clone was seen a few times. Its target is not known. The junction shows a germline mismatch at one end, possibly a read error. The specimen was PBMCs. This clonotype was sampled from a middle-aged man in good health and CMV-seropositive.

The CDR3 nucleotides read TGTGCCAGCAGCCCGCGGGAGTCATTAAACGTTCAGTACTTC. This gives the protein CASSPRESLNVQYF. The V call is TRBV11-2, the J call TRBJ2-4; TRBD2 matches 7 bases. The CDR3 contains 14 residues. Germline CDR1 and CDR2: SGHAT and FQNNGV.